Listed here is a single T cell receptor beta chain. This clone occurred once. It lacks a known antigen. No base-level quality is on record; no much larger clone is a single base apart. The data belong to a study of blood T cell repertoires in COVID-19 (dated by TCRdb to 2020 to 2022). Background on the whole study: Collaborator samples came from the United States, Italy and Spain and covered acute and convalescent phases of COVID-19. The prospective study material was composed of cDNA or gDNA derived from T cells, B-cell-depleted T cells, or PBMCs. Subjects who had been exposed to COVID-19, were actively infected with it, or had recovered from it provided the deeply sampled blood TCRbeta repertoires that made up the dataset. The repertoires were released in a freely available public database meant as a resource for research on the immune response to SARS-CoV-2. Samples were obtained from the ongoing ImmuneRACE study (first 160 participants) and from approximately 1,200 subjects provided by 6 global collaborators. Sample metadata almost always included a de-identified subject ID, COVID-19 status, age in years and sex. Where HLA class I and class II types were available, the types were taken from metadata supplied by the sample provider, not from assay-based typing. Study-wide conclusions, independent of this receptor: How much clinical and demographic metadata was included differed by source and by participant, and the metadata was provided uncurated.

Each collaborating institution followed its own protocols to collect whole blood in K2EDTA tubes. For TCRbeta analysis, collaborators shipped samples in one of three forms: frozen whole blood, isolated PBMCs, or DNA extracted from either of those sample types. TCRbeta CDR3 regions were amplified from genomic DNA using the immunoSEQ Assay, a bias-controlled multiplex PCR. As for the original processing: Nucleated cell counts per sample were estimated from amplification of reference gene primers within the assay. To quantify the absolute abundance of each unique TCRbeta CDR3 rearrangement, sequence reads were collapsed and filtered. For each sample, productive Simpson clonality was calculated as the square root of Simpson's diversity index over productive rearrangements. Sourced from immuneACCESS, this table was stored by TCRdb with only in-frame sequences that have V and J called. A share of the clones is absent; for the studies checked, an unresolved V gene accounts for under half, and the remainder has no known explanation. V, J and clone size are taken as reported in that table, and D and trimming were inferred from the DNA itself. For this sample there are 650,000 to 800,000 clones; 80% to 90% appear just once. The ten largest clones take up over 0.2% of the sample.

The germline V and J ends show losses of 6 bases and 0 bases respectively, and no gene match explains 10 bases of the junction. From the cysteine through the phenylalanine, the CDR3 covers 17 amino acids. Left in the record is the CDR3 DNA by itself, 51 bases read in frame from the first base. CDR1 is given as WNHNN and CDR2 as SYGVQD, both from the germline V gene (reference sequence). The sample consisted of peripheral blood. The sequence links TRBV10-1 to TRBJ1-5, and 8 junction bases match TRBD1. The clonotype comes from a woman between 18 and 29 years old with acute or convalescent COVID-19. The CDR3 here reads CASSRDRSYDSNQPQHF. The DNA sequence follows: TGCGCCAGCAGCCGGGACAGGAGCTACGATAGCAATCAGCCCCAGCATTTT.